This T cell receptor (beta chain) was recorded in a study of T cells of healthy individuals. One entry per CDR3 protein, called by TCRdb with MiXCR from the 5' RACE reads. The repertoire holds 40,000 to 65,000 distinct CDR3 sequences, with approximately 14% as singletons. CDR3 length: 14 amino acids. CDR1 and CDR2 from the germline V gene are SGHRS and YFSETQ. Trimming stripped 0 bases from V and 8 bases from J, with 14 bases between. The source is a human donor in good health. This chain links TRBV5-1 with TRBJ1-2; D is ambiguous. The CDR3 nucleotides read TGCGCCAGCAGCTTGGCCCCGGGTTCGGGAGGCTACACCTTC. It is translated as CASSLAPGSGGYTF.